These 25 T cell receptor beta chains were all obtained from the same sample, sequenced in a study of blood T cell repertoires in COVID-19. The data were produced by immunoSEQ multiplex PCR, yet TCRdb's version contains in-frame clones alone and is incomplete. The sample consists of approximately 290,000 clones, 85% to 90% of them appearing once. The sequencing sample was made of PBMCs or T cells enriched from blood (not recorded which). The receptors derive from a woman between 18 and 29 years old with acute COVID-19.

V is TRBV11-2 and J is TRBJ1-2; 7 bases align to TRBD1. The V gene's germline CDR1 is SGHAT and CDR2 FQNNGV. V lost 5 bases, J lost 6 bases, and 9 bases stayed unmatched. CDR3 length: 14 amino acids. The CDR3 sequence is CASSHINRGDGYTF. Here the CDR3 DNA reads TGTGCCAGCAGCCACATTAACAGGGGAGATGGCTACACCTTC.

V is TRBV19 and J is TRBJ2-1, with 8 bases matching TRBD1. The CDR3 runs to 18 residues. Per germline, CDR1 LNHDA and CDR2 SQIVND (reference sequence). V gave up 3 bases and J gave up 0 bases; unmatched junction bases: 10. Here the CDR3 reads CASSIYGQGPLSYNEQFF. CDR3 DNA: TGTGCCAGTAGTATTTACGGACAGGGTCCCCTCTCCTACAATGAGCAGTTCTTC.

The rearrangement uses TRBV5-1 and TRBJ1-3; possible D gene TRBD1, 6 bases. V lost 1 base and J 4 bases, leaving 12 bases between the germline ends. Germline V gene data show CDR1 as SGHRS and CDR2 as YFSETQ. The CDR3 is 15 residues long. CDR3 DNA sequence: TGCGCCAGCAGCTTGTTTACAGGGAACGGAAACACCATATATTTT. The encoded protein is CASSLFTGNGNTIYF.

This sequence joins TRBV28 and TRBJ1-2; D is undetermined. The CDR3 sequence is 12 residues long. Trimming took 2 bases from V and 6 from J, leaving 7 bases between them. Germline values: CDR1 MDHEN, CDR2 SYDVKM. The CDR3 DNA reads as TGTGCCAGCAGTTTAGTATATGATGGCTACACCTTC. Protein sequence: CASSLVYDGYTF.

Only a few counts were recorded for this clone. The same CDR3 arises from other DNA sequences in this sample as well. CDR3 DNA: TGCGCCAGCAGTCAGGAGGGCTACGAGCAGTACTTC. Translation: CASSQEGYEQYF. This chain joins TRBV5-1 and TRBJ2-7; D is perhaps TRBD2 (6 bases). Germline V CDR1 and CDR2: SGHRS, YFSETQ. V shed 5 bases and J shed 3 bases, with 9 bases lying between them. The CDR3 has 12 residues.

The V gene is TRBV10-3, the J gene TRBJ1-5; D possibly corresponds to TRBD1 (5 bases). Germline values: CDR1 ENHRY, CDR2 SYGVKD. Trimming pared 10 bases from V and 0 bases from J, leaving 16 bases between. The length of the CDR3 is 15 residues. CDR3 loop: CASSDGTLSNQPQHF. The CDR3 nucleotides read TGTGCCAGCTCGGACGGGACTCTTAGCAATCAGCCCCAGCATTTT.

This sequence joins TRBV29-1 and TRBJ2-7, with 8 bases fitting TRBD1. CDR3 length: 13 amino acids. After removal of 3 bases from V and 4 bases from J, the junction contained 5 bases not matched to a gene. Germline V CDR1 and CDR2: SQVTM, ANQGSEA. The CDR3 region has the DNA TGCAGCGTTGACCAGGGGGCTAGGTACGAGCAGTACTTC. It specifies CSVDQGARYEQYF.

The chain employs TRBV27 and TRBJ1-1; 7 bases align to TRBD1. CDR3 length: 13 residues. Trimming removed 8 bases from V and 4 bases from J; junction bases left unmatched: 7. Germline V gene data show CDR1 as MNHEY and CDR2 as SMNVEV (reference sequence). The CDR3 DNA reads TGTGCCAGCGGCAAACAGGGGATCACTGAAGCTTTCTTT. Translated, it gives CASGKQGITEAFF.

This CDR3 is CASSRQGSQPQHF. CDR3 nucleotide sequence: TGTGCCAGCAGTCGACAGGGTAGTCAGCCCCAGCATTTT. The chain employs TRBV12-3 or TRBV12-4 and TRBJ1-5; the match to TRBD1 covers 7 bases. The V and J ends lost 5 bases and 6 bases, in that order; junction bases with no gene match: 4. This CDR3 contains 13 residues.

The chain links TRBV4-1 to TRBJ2-4; 12 nucleotides align to TRBD2. V shed 0 bases, J shed 4 bases, and the junction held 4 bases outside the gene matches. The germline V gene has CDR1 MGHRA and CDR2 YSYEKL. CDR3 size: 17 residues. DNA for the CDR3: TGCGCCAGCAGCCAAGAGGGGCTAGCGGGAGGGAAAAACATTCAGTACTTC. This sequence encodes CASSQEGLAGGKNIQYF.

This clone was recorded only once. A junction end diverges from the germline sequence, so it may reflect a read error. V is TRBV24-1 and J is TRBJ2-5; 7 bases are a match to TRBD1. CDR1 is KGHDR, CDR2 SFDVKD, per germline. This CDR3 region has 11 residues. The DNA of the CDR3 is TGTGCCAACTCCCCGAGACAGGGTCTAAACTTC. Translation: CANSPRQGLNF.

This chain connects TRBV10-2 to TRBJ1-5; D may be TRBD1 (5 bases). The CDR3 length is 14 residues. Looked up from germline, CDR1 is WSHSY and CDR2 is SAAADI. V lost 1 base and J 4 bases, leaving 8 bases between the germline ends. CDR3 in DNA: TGCGCCAGCAGTGAGTGGGGCCCGAATCAGCCCCAGCATTTT. This sequence encodes CASSEWGPNQPQHF.

The rearrangement uses TRBV7-9 and TRBJ2-1, with no clear D. The CDR3 totals 11 residues. Looked up from germline, CDR1 is SEHNR and CDR2 is FQNEAQ (reference sequence). The V end lost 8 bases, the J end lost 5 bases, and 7 bases lay between the germline ends. CDR3 sequence (DNA): TGTGCCAGCTCTCAGAACAATGAGCAGTTCTTC. It encodes CASSQNNEQFF.

This chain joins TRBV2 and TRBJ2-1; D may be TRBD2 (6 bases). The CDR3 covers 18 residues. The V end lost 6 bases, the J end lost 6 bases, and 27 bases lay between the germline ends. Germline CDR1 SNHLY, CDR2 FYNNEI. CDR3 coding DNA: TGTGCCAGCAGGGACGTGACTAGATTCCGCCCGCAGGGCAATGAGCAGTTCTTC. This translates into CASRDVTRFRPQGNEQFF.

The chain couples TRBV7-9 to TRBJ2-2; perhaps TRBD1 as D (6 bases). The V gene's germline CDR1 is SEHNR and CDR2 FQNEAQ (reference sequence). The CDR3 consists of 14 residues. V gave up 8 bases and J gave up 5 bases, with 15 bases separating them. The CDR3 spells CASVWTVKTGELFF. The CDR3 DNA follows: TGTGCCAGCGTCTGGACAGTTAAGACCGGGGAGCTGTTTTTT. Combining the CDR3 with reference TRBV7-9 and TRBJ2-2 gives the whole variable domain DTGVSQNPRHKITKRGQNVTFRCDPISEHNRLYWYRQTLGQGPEFLTYFQNEAQLEKSRLLSDRFSAERPKGSFSTLEIQRTEQGDSAMYLCASVWTVKTGELFFGEGSRLTVL.

The CDR3 region has the DNA TGTGCCACCAGTGATCAAGCGGAAGGGCCCTACAATGAGCAGTTCTTC. Translating gives CATSDQAEGPYNEQFF. The chain carries TRBV24-1 and TRBJ2-1, with D possibly being TRBD2 (5 bases). The CDR3 runs 16 residues. Germline CDR1 KGHDR, CDR2 SFDVKD. Trimming pared 3 bases from V and 2 bases from J, leaving 13 bases between.

This clone was observed a handful of times. The chain has TRBV6-4 and TRBJ2-2; tentative D call: TRBD1 (6 bases). Germline assignment: CDR1 MRHNA and CDR2 SNTAGT. This CDR3 has 14 amino acids. Between the trimmed V and J ends, which lost 5 bases and 1 base, there was a span of 8 bases. CDR3 sequence: CASSSGQNTGELFF. In nucleotides, the CDR3 is TGTGCCAGCAGTTCGGGACAGAACACCGGGGAGCTGTTTTTT.

The J gene is TRBJ2-7, the V gene TRBV19; D may be TRBD2 (5 bases). Germline CDR1 is LNHDA and CDR2 is SQIVND (reference sequence). This CDR3 is built from 13 residues. Trimming stripped 4 bases from V and 6 bases from J, with 13 bases between. The CDR3 spells CASSTGGSGEQYF. The CDR3 DNA follows: TGTGCCAGTAGTACAGGCGGGTCGGGCGAGCAGTACTTC.

This clone was seen a single time. The chain uses TRBV6-6 and TRBJ2-4; 7 bases are a match to TRBD2. The CDR3 has 12 amino acids. The junction had 5 bases not matched to a gene; V was cut back by 8 bases and J by 7 bases. CDR1 and CDR2 from the germline V gene are MNHNY and SVGAGI (reference sequence). CDR3 nucleotide sequence: TGTGCCAGCGGGTTGACTAGCAACATTCAGTACTTC. It translates to CASGLTSNIQYF.

This clone was seen just once. The chain has TRBV9 and TRBJ2-1; D might be TRBD2 (5 bases). This CDR3 region has 15 residues. Between the trimmed V and J ends, which lost 0 bases and 7 bases, there was a span of 14 bases. The V gene's germline CDR1 is SGDLS and CDR2 YYNGEE. The CDR3 is CASSVGGIEGNEQFF. As DNA, the CDR3 is TGTGCCAGCAGCGTAGGTGGGATCGAGGGAAATGAGCAGTTCTTC.

The rearrangement uses TRBV5-6 and TRBJ2-1; TRBD1 matches 8 bases. Per the germline V gene, CDR1 is SGHDT and CDR2 is YYEEEE. J lost 6 bases, V lost 1 base, and 6 bases had no gene match. The CDR3 contains 15 residues. The CDR3 DNA reads TGTGCCAGCAGCTTGCGGCAGGGGGCTCCCAATGAGCAGTTCTTC. Translation gives CASSLRQGAPNEQFF.

The chain is built from TRBV19 and TRBJ1-5; 7 positions agree with TRBD1. Looked up from germline, CDR1 is LNHDA and CDR2 is SQIVND (reference sequence). The CDR3 runs to 15 residues. V was clipped by 5 bases and J by 1 base; unmatched bases: 5. In DNA form, the CDR3 reads TGTGCCAGTAGTCCCCAGGGGGGCAGCAATCAGCCCCAGCATTTT. The encoded protein is CASSPQGGSNQPQHF.

The chain is built from TRBV2 and TRBJ1-2; TRBD1 is a possible D gene (5 bases). The CDR3 is made up of 14 amino acids. CDR1 is SNHLY, CDR2 FYNNEI, per germline. The V and J ends lost 6 bases and 0 bases respectively, with 11 bases between them. Written as DNA, the CDR3 is TGTGCCAGCAGGGGGACTGAAGCTAACTATGGCTACACCTTC. Translating gives CASRGTEANYGYTF.

This rearrangement joins TRBV25-1 to TRBJ1-4; TRBD1 matches at 10 bases. Per germline, CDR1 MGHDK and CDR2 SYGVNS. The trim removed 3 bases at V and 5 bases at J, leaving 0 bases unmatched. This CDR3 region has 14 residues. The CDR3 DNA follows: TGTGCCAGCAGTGAGGGACAGGGGAATGAAAAACTGTTTTTT. It yields the protein CASSEGQGNEKLFF.

The chain links TRBV12-5 to TRBJ1-2; TRBD1 aligns across 8 bases. The ends lost 7 bases at V and 5 bases at J; junction bases unmatched: 12. Per the germline V gene, CDR1 is LGHNT and CDR2 is FRNRAP. CDR3 length equals 15 residues. The chain's CDR3 is CASDPRRGPRYGYTF. The CDR3 DNA follows: TGTGCTAGTGACCCTCGCAGGGGGCCGCGGTATGGCTACACCTTC.